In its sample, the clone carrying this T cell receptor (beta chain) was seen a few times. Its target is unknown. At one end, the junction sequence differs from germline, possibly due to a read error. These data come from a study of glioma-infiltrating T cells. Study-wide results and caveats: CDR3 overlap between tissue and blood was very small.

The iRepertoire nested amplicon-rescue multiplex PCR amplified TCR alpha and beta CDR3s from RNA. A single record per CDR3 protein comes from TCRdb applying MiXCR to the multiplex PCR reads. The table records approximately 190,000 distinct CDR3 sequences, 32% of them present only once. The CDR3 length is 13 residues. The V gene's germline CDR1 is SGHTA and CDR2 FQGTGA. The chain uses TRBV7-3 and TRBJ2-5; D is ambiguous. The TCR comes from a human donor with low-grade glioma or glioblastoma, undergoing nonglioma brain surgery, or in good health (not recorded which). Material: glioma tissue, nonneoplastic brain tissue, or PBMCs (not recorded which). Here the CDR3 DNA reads TGTGCCAGCAGCTCCTCCGGCCAAGAAACCCAGTACTTC. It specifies CASSSSGQETQYF.